This TCR beta chain was sequenced in a study of control samples from healthy donors and cancer patients. CDR1 WSHSY and CDR2 SAAADI come from the germline V gene. The CDR3 is 15 residues long. The ends were cut back, 3 bases at V and 5 bases at J, with 14 bases in the middle. Data came from immunoSEQ multiplex PCR; TCRdb stores just in-frame clones and leaves some out. Found here are about 140,000 clones, roughly 90% of them singletons; the top ten hold roughly 12%. V is TRBV10-2 and J is TRBJ2-1; D gene unclear. The sample consisted of blood. This receptor was identified in a man aged 25 to 40 in good health. This chain's CDR3 is CASSDSRALNNEQFF. In DNA form, the CDR3 reads TGCGCCAGCAGTGATTCTAGAGCCCTCAACAATGAGCAGTTCTTC.